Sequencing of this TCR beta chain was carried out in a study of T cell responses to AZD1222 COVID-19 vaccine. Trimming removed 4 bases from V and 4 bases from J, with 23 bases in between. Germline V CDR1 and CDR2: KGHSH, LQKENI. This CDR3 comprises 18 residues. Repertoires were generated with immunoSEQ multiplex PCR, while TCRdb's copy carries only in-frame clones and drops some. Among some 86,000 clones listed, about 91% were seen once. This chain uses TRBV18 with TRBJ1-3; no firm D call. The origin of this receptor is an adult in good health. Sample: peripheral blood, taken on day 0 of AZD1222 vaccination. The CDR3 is CASSRLGVEGIFGNTIYF. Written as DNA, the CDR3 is TGTGCCAGCTCACGGTTAGGAGTGGAGGGAATCTTCGGAAACACCATATATTTT.